This T cell receptor beta chain was sequenced during a study of CD8+ T cells in alopecia areata. Study background: Treated patients swallowed 5 to 10 mg of oral tofacitinib twice daily. Study-wide results and caveats: Clarity of TCR sharing across patients fell short of that in mice, possibly HLA-related. An increase in clonality over normal scalp was evident in lesional scalp, especially alopecia totalis/universalis.

The germline CDR1 and CDR2 sequences are MGHRA and YSYEKL. Trimming cost V 3 bases and J 6 bases; bases outside gene matches: 4. The CDR3 runs to 13 residues. In each case, RNA was isolated and then reverse transcribed into cDNA as the sequencing template. TCRdb's table, derived via immunoSEQ multiplex PCR, lists solely in-frame clones and lacks some. This sample has around 61,000 clones, with about half found just once. For this clone: Its matching antigen is unknown.

Alopecia areata patients provided lesional scalp punch biopsies and peripheral blood. The TCR sequence derives from a human donor with alopecia areata. The sequencing here drew on CD8+ T cells sorted from blood, taken at week 0. The rearrangement uses TRBV4-1 and TRBJ1-1; 7 positions agree with TRBD1. The CDR3 DNA sequence: TGCGCCAGCAGCCATGTAGGGGGCTCTGAAGCTTTCTTT. As protein: CASSHVGGSEAFF.